This T cell receptor (beta chain) was observed in a study of cytomegalovirus exposure and HLA in healthy donors. Study-wide points: By HLA locus, TCR association rates varied in a later analysis, with DRB1 showing the most and HLA-C the fewest. The authors confirmed in vitro that a few CMV-associated chains were specific for CMV antigens.

Primers: 60 Vbeta forward and 13 Jbeta reverse. Produced via immunoSEQ multiplex PCR; TCRdb's table is partial and in-frame only. The profile shows around 63,000 clones, 70% to 85% of them singletons. Note on this clone: The antigen is undetermined.

The TCR originated in a man aged 55 to 70 in good health and CMV-seropositive. The sample consisted of PBMCs.

The CDR3 reads CASSPHRVGNTEAFF. The CDR3 nucleotides read TGTGCCAGCAGTCCCCACAGGGTCGGGAACACTGAAGCTTTCTTT. The chain couples TRBV6-5 to TRBJ1-1; D is perhaps TRBD1 (6 bases). Germline values: CDR1 MNHEY, CDR2 SVGAGI. The CDR3 has 15 residues. Trimming removed 5 bases at V and 1 base at J, with 14 bases between.